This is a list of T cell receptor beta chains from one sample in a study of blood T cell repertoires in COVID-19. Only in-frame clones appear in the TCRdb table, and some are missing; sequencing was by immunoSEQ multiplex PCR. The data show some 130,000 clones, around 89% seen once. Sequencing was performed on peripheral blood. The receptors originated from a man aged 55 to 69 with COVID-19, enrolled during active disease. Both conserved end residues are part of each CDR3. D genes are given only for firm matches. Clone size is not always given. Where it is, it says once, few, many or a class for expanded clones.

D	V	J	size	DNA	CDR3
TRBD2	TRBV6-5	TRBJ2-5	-	TGTGCCAGCAGTTACTCACCAGCGGGGGGGCCAGAGACCCAGTACTTC	CASSYSPAGGPETQYF
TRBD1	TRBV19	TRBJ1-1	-	TGTGCCAGTAGTATCCCTTGGGACAGACAGAACACTGAAGCTTTCTTT	CASSIPWDRQNTEAFF
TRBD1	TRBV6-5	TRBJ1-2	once	TGTGCCAGCAGTTCGGGACAGGGTCCTCTATGG	CASSSGQGPLW
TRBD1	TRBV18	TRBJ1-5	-	TGTGCCAGCTCACAGACAGGGGTCCCCACCAATCAGCCCCAGCATTTT	CASSQTGVPTNQPQHF
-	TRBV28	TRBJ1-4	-	TGTGCCAGCACGCGGATAACCCTTGAAAAACTGTTTTTT	CASTRITLEKLFF
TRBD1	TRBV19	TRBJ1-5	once	TGTGCCAGTAGTAAGGACAGGGAGATACAGCCCCAGCATTTT	CASSKDREIQPQHF
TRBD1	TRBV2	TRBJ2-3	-	TGTGCCAGCAGTCTAACTACATTACAGGGGGCGAGGACAGATACGCAGTATTTT	CASSLTTLQGARTDTQYF
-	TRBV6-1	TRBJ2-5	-	TGTGCCAGCAGTGAAATGGGCAGGGGCTGGGAGACCCAGTACTTC	CASSEMGRGWETQYF
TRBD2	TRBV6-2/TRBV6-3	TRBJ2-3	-	TGTGCCAGCAGCCTAGCGGGAGAATTCACAGATACGCAGTATTTT	CASSLAGEFTDTQYF
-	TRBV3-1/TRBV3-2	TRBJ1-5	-	TGTGCCAGCAGCCAAGCCCCTGGCCAGCCCCAGCATTTT	CASSQAPGQPQHF
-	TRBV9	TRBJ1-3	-	TGTGCCAGCAGCAGGGGTGAAACTGGAAACACCATATATTTT	CASSRGETGNTIYF
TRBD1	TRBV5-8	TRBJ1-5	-	TGTGCCAGCAGCCCGGGACAGAACAATCAGCCCCAGCATTTT	CASSPGQNNQPQHF
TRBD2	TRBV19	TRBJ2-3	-	TGTGCCAGTAGGCCGATAGCGGGGGGGCTCAAACAAAGCCACACAGATACGCAGTATTTT	CASRPIAGGLKQSHTDTQYF
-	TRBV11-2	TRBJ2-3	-	TGTGCCAGCAGCCCCCGGGGAGCAGGCTTGAATACGCAGTATTTT	CASSPRGAGLNTQYF
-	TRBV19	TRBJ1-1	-	TGTGCCAGTAGTGTAGGCAGGGACACTGAAGCTTTCTTT	CASSVGRDTEAFF
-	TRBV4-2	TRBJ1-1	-	TGTGCCAGCAGCCAAGCAGGGACTTACATGGACACTGAAGCTTTCTTT	CASSQAGTYMDTEAFF
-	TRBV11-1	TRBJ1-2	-	TGTGCCAGCAGCTCCCGGCCGGGTCAGGGAGGCTACACCTTC	CASSSRPGQGGYTF
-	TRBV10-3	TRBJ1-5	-	TGTGCCATCAGTGAATATAATCAGCCCCAGCATTTT	CAISEYNQPQHF
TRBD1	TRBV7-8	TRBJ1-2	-	TGTGCCAGCAGCTTAGCGTCGGGACAGGGGTATGGCTACACCTTC	CASSLASGQGYGYTF
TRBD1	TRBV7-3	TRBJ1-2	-	TGTGCCAGCAGCTTAACCTCCCAGGGGGATGGCTACACCTTC	CASSLTSQGDGYTF
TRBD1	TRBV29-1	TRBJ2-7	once	TGCAGCGTTGAGGAGGTTACAGGGGGCTTTTACGAGCAGTACTTC	CSVEEVTGGFYEQYF
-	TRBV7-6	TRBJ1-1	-	TGTGCCAGCAGCATACAGGGGAACACTGAAGCTTTCTTT	CASSIQGNTEAFF
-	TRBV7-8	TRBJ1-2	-	TGTGCCACGAGGTCCGGCGGAGGCTACACCTTC	CATRSGGGYTF
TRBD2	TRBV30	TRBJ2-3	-	TGTGCCTGGAGTGCACGCGGGGGGGTCTTCAGCACAGATACGCAGTATTTT	CAWSARGGVFSTDTQYF
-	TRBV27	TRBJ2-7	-	TGTGCCAGCAGTTTATCGCCGGACAAGTCCTACGAGCAGTACTTC	CASSLSPDKSYEQYF
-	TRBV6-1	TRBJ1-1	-	TGTGCCAGCAGTGAGCCGGGCACTGAAGCTTTCTTT	CASSEPGTEAFF
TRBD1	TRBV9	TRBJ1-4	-	TGTGCCAGCAGCGTAACACAGGGGCCTAATGAAAAACTGTTTTTT	CASSVTQGPNEKLFF
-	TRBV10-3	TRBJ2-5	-	TGTGCCATCAGTGAGTTACAAGAGACCCAGTACTTC	CAISELQETQYF
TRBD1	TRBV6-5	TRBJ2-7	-	TGTGCCAGCAACTCCGGGACAGGGAGCACCTACGAGCAGTACTTC	CASNSGTGSTYEQYF
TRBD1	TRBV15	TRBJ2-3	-	TGTGCCACCAGCAGAGATAGGGGACAGGGGCTGAGAGATACGCAGTATTTT	CATSRDRGQGLRDTQYF
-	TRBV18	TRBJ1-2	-	TGTGCCAGCTCACCGTTGGACCTCGGAGGGTATGGCTACACCTTC	CASSPLDLGGYGYTF
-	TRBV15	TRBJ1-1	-	TGTGCCACCAGCAGGGGCCGGGCTGCCGGAGGCACTGAAGCTTTCTTT	CATSRGRAAGGTEAFF
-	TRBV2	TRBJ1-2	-	TGTGCCAGCAGTGAAGCCTCCCGGGGCTATGGCTACACCTTC	CASSEASRGYGYTF
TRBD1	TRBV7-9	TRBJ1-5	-	TGTGCCAGCAGCCCCGGACAGGGGAACGTCGATCAGCCCCAGCATTTT	CASSPGQGNVDQPQHF
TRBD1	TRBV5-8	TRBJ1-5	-	TGTGCCAGCAGCTTAGGACAGGGCGGGCAGCCCCAGCATTTT	CASSLGQGGQPQHF
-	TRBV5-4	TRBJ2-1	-	TGTGCCAGCAGCTTACTTTATACCGATGAGCAGTTCTTC	CASSLLYTDEQFF
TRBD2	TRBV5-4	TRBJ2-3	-	TGTGCCAGCAGCTTGGTATTAGCGGGGGGTCGAAAGCAGTATTTT	CASSLVLAGGRKQYF
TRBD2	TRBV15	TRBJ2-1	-	TGTGCCACCAGCAGAGACGTAGCGGGGGGCTACAATGAGCAGTTCTTC	CATSRDVAGGYNEQFF
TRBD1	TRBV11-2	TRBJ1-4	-	TGTGCCAGCAGCTCGGACAGGGTTAATGAAAAACTGTTTTTT	CASSSDRVNEKLFF
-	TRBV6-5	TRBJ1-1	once	TGTGCCAGCAGACGCCCCCGGGGGTCTGAAGCTTTCTTT	CASRRPRGSEAFF
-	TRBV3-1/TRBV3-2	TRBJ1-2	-	TGTGCCAGCAGCCAAGATTTGGGTCAGGGTGGTGTTGGCTACACCTTC	CASSQDLGQGGVGYTF
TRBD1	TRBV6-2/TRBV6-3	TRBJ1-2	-	TGTGCCAGCAGTCACTCGACAGGGATCGCCTATGGCTACACCTTC	CASSHSTGIAYGYTF
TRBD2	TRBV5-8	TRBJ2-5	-	TGTGCCAGCAGTTCCGGGACTAGCGGGGGGTACCAAGAGACCCAGTACTTC	CASSSGTSGGYQETQYF
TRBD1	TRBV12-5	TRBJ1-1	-	TGTGCTAGTGGTTTTCTTCAGGGGGTCAACACTGAAGCTTTCTTT	CASGFLQGVNTEAFF
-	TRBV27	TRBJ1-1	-	TGTGCCAGCAGCCCTCGGCGAGTAGGGGGCACTGAAGCTTTCTTT	CASSPRRVGGTEAFF
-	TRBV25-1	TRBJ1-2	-	TGTGCCAGCAGTGAATCGGGGGACAACTATGGCTACACCTTC	CASSESGDNYGYTF
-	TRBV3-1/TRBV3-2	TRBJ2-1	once	TGTGCCAGCAGACCCGGGACATACAATGAGCAGTTCTTC	CASRPGTYNEQFF
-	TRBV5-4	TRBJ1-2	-	TGTGCCAGCAGCCGGGAATTGGGTGGCTACACCTTC	CASSRELGGYTF
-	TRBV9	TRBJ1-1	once	TGTGCCAGCAGCGTGGGGGGGAGTGAGACTGAAGCTTTCTTT	CASSVGGSETEAFF
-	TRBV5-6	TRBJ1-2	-	TGTGCCAGCAGCTCCCTACTCGCGAGGCAAATCTATGGCTACACCTTC	CASSSLLARQIYGYTF
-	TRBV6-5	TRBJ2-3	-	TGTGCCAGCAGTTACGGGGCTAGCGGCACAGATACGCAGTATTTT	CASSYGASGTDTQYF
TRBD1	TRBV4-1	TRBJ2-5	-	TGCGCCAGCAGCCAAGGACAGGGGGCGCAGGGAGAGACCCAGTACTTC	CASSQGQGAQGETQYF
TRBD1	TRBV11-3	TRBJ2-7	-	TGTGCCAGCAGCTGGACAGGTAGCTCCTACGAGCAGTACTTC	CASSWTGSSYEQYF
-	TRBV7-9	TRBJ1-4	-	TGTGCCAGCAGCGTTGGGGGGGTCGAAAAACTGTTTTTT	CASSVGGVEKLFF
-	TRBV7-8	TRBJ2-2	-	TGTGCCAGCAGCTTAAGTCTAGCGACGACCGGGGAGCTGTTTTTT	CASSLSLATTGELFF
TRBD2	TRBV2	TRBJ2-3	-	TGTGCCAGCAGTTGGACTAGCGGAAACACAGATACGCAGTATTTT	CASSWTSGNTDTQYF
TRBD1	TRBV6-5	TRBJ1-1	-	TGTGCCAGCAGTTCGCGACAGGGAGGTGCGAACACTGAAGCTTTCTTT	CASSSRQGGANTEAFF